The clone carrying this T cell receptor (beta chain) was found once. This entry belongs to a study of blood T cell repertoires in COVID-19. Study at large: In each case, the material was cDNA or gDNA derived from T cells, B-cell-depleted T cells, or PBMCs.

CDR3 length: 14 residues. Trimming removed 5 bases from V and 11 bases from J; junction bases left unmatched: 10. Germline V gene sequence: CDR1 SGHVS, CDR2 FNYEAQ. Original methodology: Reference gene primers were amplified, and this amplification served to estimate nucleated cell counts. Some clones are missing from TCRdb's copy, which holds only in-frame ones; the method was immunoSEQ multiplex PCR. Clone size and V and J calls were adopted from that table, with D and trimming inferred from the DNA. Among roughly 13,000 clones listed, around 69% were seen once. This receptor was taken from a boy aged 2 to 10 with active or convalescent COVID-19. The rearrangement links TRBV7-6 to TRBJ2-1; 9 bases fit TRBD2. Sample: peripheral blood. CDR3 region: CASSSSGTSFQQFF. CDR3 coding DNA: TGTGCCAGCAGCAGCTCCGGGACTAGCTTTCAGCAGTTCTTC.